One sample yielded the 9 T cell receptor beta chains listed below, sequenced in a study of CD8 T cells in Susac syndrome. RNA in amounts of roughly 0.45 to 1 ug was reverse transcribed with random hexamers. TCRdb fed the immunoSEQ multiplex PCR reads into MiXCR, producing one record per CDR3 protein. Found here are about 200,000 distinct CDR3 sequences, 90% to 95% of them singletons; the top ten hold 0.1%. Input material: CD4+ T cells from PBMCs. These receptors were collected from a human donor in good health.

The V call is TRBV29-1, the J call TRBJ2-2; D is possibly TRBD2 (5 bases). CDR1 is SQVTM, CDR2 ANQGSEA, per germline. The germline V and J ends were trimmed by 8 bases and 6 bases, with 10 bases remaining between them. CDR3 length: 11 amino acids. The CDR3 spells CSSLEAGELFF. As DNA, the CDR3 is TGCAGCAGTTTGGAGGCCGGGGAGCTGTTTTTT.

The gene calls are TRBV3-1 and TRBJ2-3; TRBD1 matches 10 bases. Germline CDR1 is LGHDT and CDR2 is YNNKEL (reference sequence). V dropped 4 bases and J dropped 3; count of bases not matched to a gene: 7. CDR3 length equals 16 residues. DNA for the CDR3: TGTGCCAGCAGCCCAGACCGACAGGGGGCGACAGATACGCAGTATTTT. This gives the protein CASSPDRQGATDTQYF.

This clonotype was picked up one time. This rearrangement joins TRBV29-1 to TRBJ1-2; the D gene is possibly TRBD1 (6 bases). Germline-derived CDR1 and CDR2 are SQVTM and ANQGSEA. This CDR3 has 13 amino acids. V gave up 5 bases and J gave up 2 bases, with 12 bases separating them. The CDR3 nucleotides are TGCAGCGTTTTGACAGGTTCCAACTATGGCTACACCTTC. It yields the protein CSVLTGSNYGYTF.

This rearrangement joins TRBV7-2 to TRBJ2-1; D call uncertain. The germline V and J ends were trimmed by 5 bases and 9 bases, with 11 bases remaining between them. The CDR3 covers 12 residues. From germline, CDR1 is SGHTA and CDR2 FQGNSA. The chain's CDR3 is CASSEAVSEQFF. The CDR3, as DNA: TGTGCCAGCAGCGAGGCGGTCAGTGAGCAGTTCTTC.

J is TRBJ1-2 and V is TRBV30; TRBD1 matches 8 bases. The germline CDR1 and CDR2 sequences are GTSNPN and SVGIG (reference sequence). The CDR3 sequence is 13 residues long. V lost 4 bases and J lost 4; bases outside the gene matches: 5. The CDR3 DNA is TGTGCCTGGATACAGGGGGAAAGCTATGGCTACACCTTC. This gives the protein CAWIQGESYGYTF.

This sequence joins TRBV27 and TRBJ1-1, with D unresolved. The CDR3 has 15 residues. V dropped 0 bases and J dropped 1 base, with 9 bases sitting between them. Germline V CDR1 and CDR2: MNHEY, SMNVEV (reference sequence). The CDR3 region is CASSLSTARNTEAFF. DNA of the CDR3: TGTGCCAGCAGTTTATCGACGGCGCGGAACACTGAAGCTTTCTTT.

The chain couples TRBV29-1 to TRBJ1-1, with unresolved D. This CDR3 region has 12 residues. Deletions cut 6 bases from V and 0 bases from J, with 8 bases between. From germline, CDR1 is SQVTM and CDR2 ANQGSEA. CDR3 region: CSVEFVNTEAFF. The DNA of the CDR3 is TGCAGCGTGGAATTTGTGAACACTGAAGCTTTCTTT.

The chain uses TRBV19 and TRBJ1-2; D is unclear. CDR1 and CDR2 from the germline V gene are LNHDA and SQIVND (reference sequence). The V and J ends lost 7 bases and 5 bases respectively, with 26 bases between them. This CDR3 is built from 17 residues. In DNA form, the CDR3 reads TGTGCCAGTACCCCCACGGTATGGCCTGAATTGGCATATGGCTACACCTTC. Its protein is CASTPTVWPELAYGYTF.

CDR3 nucleotide sequence: TGCAGCGTTGATATCAGGGTAAATAGGAATGAGCAGTTCTTC. Translating gives CSVDIRVNRNEQFF. V gene TRBV29-1 combines with J gene TRBJ2-1; possibly TRBD1 for D (5 bases). V lost 3 bases, J lost 7 bases, and 16 bases lay in between. The germline gives CDR1 SQVTM, CDR2 ANQGSEA. CDR3 size: 14 residues.